This section outlines one TCR beta chain sequence together with its context. In this sample, this clonotype turned up a few times. Its antigen remains unidentified. No much larger clone exists at a distance of one base, and base qualities are not known. This record belongs to a study of blood T cells in healthy people across ages (dated by TCRdb to the mid-2010s). For context, the study as a whole: In model experiments, template switching captured roughly one uniquely barcoded TCR beta cDNA molecule for every two T cells. The donors were divided into four age groups: young (average around 17 years), middle-aged (over 35), aged (approximately 64) and long-lived (nearly 85). Using the same blood draw, the study looked at two additional independent replicas of 1 million unique cDNA reads for two donors, one aged 18 to 30 and the other aged 80 or older. To avoid experimental bias, donors of different ages were spread randomly across the sequencing lanes. Age-related changes in TCR beta repertoire diversity were measured in the study by deep sequencing normalized with unique cDNA molecular identifiers. Points the paper makes about the study in general: There was a strong correlation between observed TCR beta diversity and the percentage of naive T cells measured by flow cytometry. Observed TCR beta diversity per million T cells fell roughly linearly with age, and a significant reduction was already apparent by age roughly 40. Estimates of total diversity based on one million sequenced T cells were considered lower bounds and underestimates. Compared with the aged group, the long-lived group had more naive CD4+ T cells, fewer expanded clones and increased TCR diversity, suggesting age selection. Because profiling used bulk unsorted PBMCs, naive and antigen-experienced compartments could not be compared conclusively. Because donor CMV infection status was unknown, age-related changes in expanded clonotypes were potentially confounded.

Donors were roughly 40 systemically healthy Caucasian individuals from Russia aged about 6 to 100 years. Each donor gave 8.5 to 10 milliliters of peripheral blood, collected into EDTA-treated Vacutainer tubes. Ficoll-Paque density-gradient centrifugation was used to isolate PBMCs, with at least 7 million per sample. Trizol reagent was used to extract total RNA from the PBMCs, yielding at least 6 micrograms per sample. For every donor, an aliquot of PBMCs went through flow cytometry to measure the percentages of naive CD45RAhigh/CD27high T cells. Trimming takes 6 bases off V and 2 bases off J; junction bases not matched to a gene: 10. Including the terminal cysteine and phenylalanine, the CDR3 comprises 15 residues. Left in the record is the CDR3 DNA by itself, 45 bases read in frame from the first base. CDR1 and CDR2 are read off the germline V gene (reference sequence) as MNHEY and SMNVEV. Libraries were constructed by 5' RACE. Sequencing took place on an Illumina HiSeq 2500. A second PCR of about 6 to 11 cycles was performed with a sample-barcoded 5' primer and a J-beta primer mix. Each TCR beta cDNA molecule received a unique molecular identifier from a template-switch 5' adaptor carrying 12 random nucleotides. Each sample yielded at least 2.5 million CDR3-containing paired-end reads. First-strand cDNA was synthesized from all RNA with the Mint cDNA synthesis kit, primed by a TRBC-specific oligonucleotide. Following uracil-DNA glycosylase treatment, all cDNA underwent a first 18-cycle PCR with the universal primers M1SS and BC2_uni_R. The authors processed their data as follows. Normalization of each sample was performed by random selection of 1 million high-quality reads, each carrying a distinct molecular identifier. Reads with shared molecular identifiers were discarded instead of being binned into consensus sequences. MiTCR, with a Q25 quality threshold and the strictest error-elimination algorithm, was used for CDR3 identification, clonotype clustering and error correction. Lower-bound total TCR beta diversity was estimated with a nonparametric unseen species model using Euler transformation. TCRdb ran its own pipeline on the public reads, namely fastp trimming at Q25 and MiXCR clone calling, and kept in-frame beta chains. CDR3 protein duplicates are merged, each entry listing the most common genes and DNA. What appears here as the V and J calls and clone size reflects TCRdb's work, not the paper's. The sample data list approximately 1,000,000 distinct CDR3 sequences, and over 35% of these were observed just once. About 19% of the sample comes from the top ten.

Here the chain combines TRBV27 and TRBJ2-7, and TRBD1 aligns with 7 junction nucleotides. Specimen: blood. This TCR was sampled from a woman in her sixties in good health. The encoded CDR3 is CASRRSTGPTYEQYF. The nucleotide sequence is TGTGCCAGCAGGCGCTCGACAGGGCCCACCTACGAGCAGTACTTC.